Detailed here is one TCR beta chain. The antigen it recognizes is unknown. Within one base of it there is no much larger clone, and no base qualities were kept. Trimming leaves V shorter by 4 bases and J shorter by 8 bases, with the junction holding 5 bases beyond the gene matches. The CDR3 holds 13 amino acids from the cysteine to the phenylalanine. The only DNA kept is the CDR3, 39 bases in frame from the first base. These data are taken from a study of T cell responses to AZD1222 COVID-19 vaccine (dated by TCRdb to 2020 to 2022). The study in broad terms: AZD1222 recipients given second doses at about 4 weeks or at about 12 weeks were pooled, since spike-specific TCR depth and breadth were not found to differ between the two schedules. A total of 230 to 250 trial participants underwent TCR sequencing, of whom about 210 received two doses of AZD1222 and around 25 received two doses of the MenACWY control vaccine. Trial participants were enrolled by age into 18-55, 56-69 and 70-plus year subgroups, with approximately 150, 28 and 58 TCR-sequenced participants respectively. The study at large found these results: Spike-specific TCR breadth and depth rose significantly after two AZD1222 doses compared with day 0 and with MenACWY recipients. Because no samples from the day 14 peak response were available, repertoires could be characterized only after the peak T cell response. Conclusions about previously exposed vaccinees are limited because only a handful of AZD1222 recipients were SARS-CoV-2 seropositive at baseline. Participants were mostly white British and included more females than males, and it was suggested by the authors that clonal diversity may have been underestimated. In the small 56-69-year group, the increase in depth fell short of significance, most likely because of low power. The whole spike protein was spanned by vaccine-associated CD4 TCRs, and dominant responses were seen in regions 160-218 and 743-854. Reportedly, almost half of the unique spike-specific TCRs recognized epitopes lying outside the regions that are mutated in the B.1.351 and B.1.1.7 variants.

The time point label here, explained by the study, means: baseline before first vaccination. Vaccinee samples were obtained from the UK trials COV001 and COV002, which included a single-blind randomized controlled phase 2/3 trial of AZD1222 (ChAdOx1 nCoV-19) in healthy adults. For TCRbeta chain sequencing, PBMC samples from trial participants were taken at day 0 and at day 28 after the second dose. The CDR3 regions of human TCRbeta chains were subjected to immunosequencing. The paper's processing steps were these. TCRs in the repertoires were matched against a reference library of SARS-CoV-2-specific TCRs that had been generated with the MIRA antigen-specificity platform. Breadth meant the fraction of unique TCRs that were SARS-CoV-2-associated, whereas depth meant the fraction of total T cells that were SARS-CoV-2-associated. Each spike-specific TCR was assigned to its reactive spike region and to a CD4 or CD8 class using the MIRA data. Log10-transformed breadth and depth values were compared by one-way ANOVA with Sidak's multiple comparisons tests. This immuneACCESS table, as held by TCRdb, lists in-frame sequences with V and J called but not all clones. Of the missing ones, under half trace to an unresolved V gene in checked studies; the others have no known cause. V and J calls and clone size come straight from that table; D and trimming were deduced from the DNA. Recorded for this sample are around 180,000 clones; approximately 86% of them occurred a single time. Jointly, the top ten make up about 0.49% of the sample.

The chain couples TRBV12-3 or TRBV12-4 to TRBJ1-5; the central 7 bases match TRBD1. The TCR comes from an adult in good health. The source was peripheral blood, collected on day 0 of AZD1222 vaccination. The DNA reads TGTGCCAGCAGTTATACCCAGGGGGAGCCCCAGCATTTT. It encodes CASSYTQGEPQHF.